The rows below give T cell receptor beta chains drawn from one sample of a study of blood T cell repertoires in COVID-19. The data were produced by immunoSEQ multiplex PCR, yet TCRdb's version contains in-frame clones alone and is incomplete. The sample shows about 220,000 clones, around 82% of them seen only once. Sequencing was performed on peripheral blood. These receptors were collected from a human donor in a cohort sampled during active COVID-19. The CDR3 runs from the conserved cysteine through the conserved F or W. D genes are given only for firm matches. Clone size is given for some rows only: seen once, a few or many times, or a class if the clone is expanded.

J gene,V gene,clone size,D gene,CDR3 protein,CDR3 DNA
TRBJ2-1,TRBV10-3,.,TRBD1,CAISGDRGSYNEQFF,TGTGCCATCAGTGGTGACAGGGGCTCCTACAATGAGCAGTTCTTC
TRBJ1-2,TRBV5-1,.,TRBD1,CASSGRTGAFNGYTF,TGCGCCAGCAGCGGGAGGACAGGGGCATTCAATGGCTACACCTTC
TRBJ1-1,TRBV20-1,.,TRBD1,CSASITGGGDTEAFF,TGCAGTGCTAGTATAACAGGGGGGGGAGACACTGAAGCTTTCTTT
TRBJ1-1,TRBV4-2,.,.,CASSQEGGTGTEAFF,TGTGCCAGCAGCCAGGAGGGGGGGACGGGGACTGAAGCTTTCTTT
TRBJ2-7,TRBV7-2,once,.,CASGLAWEQYF,TGTGCCAGCGGACTGGCATGGGAGCAGTACTTC
TRBJ2-1,TRBV19,.,TRBD2,CATGGLAGSYNEQFF,TGTGCCACTGGGGGACTAGCGGGCTCCTACAATGAGCAGTTCTTC
TRBJ1-5,TRBV18,.,.,CASSPVVGPRENQPQHF,TGTGCCAGCTCACCCGTGGTTGGCCCCAGGGAAAATCAGCCCCAGCATTTT
TRBJ2-7,TRBV18,once,TRBD2,CASSLNPVLAGSSYEQYF,TGTGCCAGCTCACTAAACCCAGTACTAGCGGGGAGCTCCTACGAGCAGTACTTC
TRBJ2-4,TRBV11-1,.,.,CASSLELVDSKNIQYF,TGTGCCAGCAGCTTAGAGTTAGTGGACAGCAAAAACATTCAGTACTTC
TRBJ1-2,TRBV5-6,.,.,CASSPYGQGDYGYTF,TGTGCCAGCAGCCCCTACGGGCAGGGCGACTATGGCTACACCTTC
TRBJ2-7,TRBV4-2,.,.,CASSQVPGGEQYF,TGTGCCAGCAGCCAAGTACCAGGGGGGGAGCAGTACTTC
TRBJ1-1,TRBV11-2,few,TRBD1,CASSVRTGDTEAFF,TGTGCCAGCAGCGTCCGGACAGGGGACACTGAAGCTTTCTTT
TRBJ2-7,TRBV6-6,.,TRBD1,CASSLTGDYEQYF,TGTGCCAGCAGTCTGACAGGGGACTACGAGCAGTACTTC
TRBJ2-5,TRBV29-1,.,.,CSAIWAGSNQETQYF,TGCAGCGCAATCTGGGCGGGGAGTAACCAAGAGACCCAGTACTTC
TRBJ2-7,TRBV30,.,.,CASKIGEAYEQYF,TGTGCCTCTAAGATCGGGGAGGCCTACGAGCAGTACTTC
TRBJ1-3,TRBV6-6,.,.,CASRIDISGNTIYF,TGTGCCAGCAGAATCGACATCTCTGGAAACACCATATATTTT
TRBJ1-6,TRBV18,.,.,CASSPGGGGSPLHF,TGTGCCAGCTCACCCGGCGGGGGTGGTTCACCCCTCCACTTT
TRBJ2-4,TRBV15,.,.,CATSRPGLAKNIQYF,TGTGCCACCAGCAGACCAGGCTTAGCCAAAAACATTCAGTACTTC
TRBJ1-2,TRBV6-5,few,.,CASRRTASNYGYTF,TGTGCCAGCAGACGGACAGCTAGTAACTATGGCTACACCTTC
TRBJ1-5,TRBV10-3,.,.,CAISESGGPADQPQHF,TGTGCCATCAGTGAGTCGGGGGGGCCAGCTGATCAGCCCCAGCATTTT
TRBJ2-3,TRBV12-2,once,.,CASRLASRRIEWYF,TGTGCAAGTCGCTTAGCTAGTAGGAGGATAGAGTGGTATTTT
TRBJ2-1,TRBV24-1,few,.,CATSDRGREQFF,TGTGCCACCAGTGACAGGGGCAGGGAGCAGTTCTTC
TRBJ2-3,TRBV9,.,.,CASSVRGSETDTQYF,TGTGCCAGCAGCGTACGGGGGTCCGAAACAGATACGCAGTATTTT
TRBJ1-3,TRBV11-2,.,.,CASSPTVSSGNTIYF,TGTGCCAGCAGCCCGACAGTTTCCTCTGGAAACACCATATATTTT
TRBJ2-1,TRBV10-3,.,TRBD2,CAISEKTSGRSDNEQFF,TGTGCCATCAGTGAGAAGACTAGCGGGAGATCGGACAATGAGCAGTTCTTC
TRBJ1-4,TRBV19,.,.,CASSPKGEKEEKLFF,TGTGCCAGTAGTCCCAAGGGGGAGAAGGAGGAAAAACTGTTTTTT
TRBJ2-7,TRBV4-3,.,TRBD1,CASSQESTGGTYEQYF,TGCGCCAGCAGCCAAGAATCGACAGGGGGGACCTACGAGCAGTACTTC